Each of the 23 T cell receptor beta chains below was sequenced from the same sample in a study of T-cell memory formation after mild COVID-19. Using its own MiXCR run on the 5' RACE reads, TCRdb lists one record per CDR3 protein. The sample lists about 290,000 distinct CDR3 sequences; about 16% were seen once. Sequencing used PBMCs or a T cell subset sorted from them (not recorded which). All receptors come from a man younger than 35 who had mild COVID-19 (a few samples of this study predate the infection). Cell type and time point are not known.

The table lists this clonotype with a few counts. This chain connects TRBV4-3 to TRBJ2-3; D is unclear. Germline CDR1 and CDR2: LGHNA and YSLEER. CDR3 length: 16 amino acids. Trimming pared 1 base from V and 5 bases from J, leaving 16 bases between. The CDR3, as DNA: TGCGCCAGCAGCCAAGGCGCCACGGCGTCTAGAGATACGCAGTATTTT. It yields the protein CASSQGATASRDTQYF.

The chain couples TRBV4-3 to TRBJ2-2; 8 bases fit TRBD1. The CDR3 sequence is 18 residues long. The germline V gene encodes CDR1 LGHNA and CDR2 YSLEER. The V and J ends lost 0 bases and 2 bases, in that order; junction bases with no gene match: 8. The CDR3 is CASSQEGQAPLNTGELFF. DNA of the CDR3: TGCGCCAGCAGCCAAGAGGGACAGGCCCCTCTAAACACCGGGGAGCTGTTTTTT.

The chain employs TRBV7-9 and TRBJ2-1; either TRBD1 or TRBD2 may supply D (5 bases each). Trimming removed 3 bases from V and 12 bases from J, with 12 bases in between. The CDR3 has 12 residues. Germline CDR1 is SEHNR and CDR2 is FQNEAQ (reference sequence). The chain's CDR3 is CASSLGVFLQFF. In DNA form, the CDR3 reads TGTGCCAGCAGCTTGGGGGTCTTCTTGCAGTTCTTC.

This clonotype showed up just a few times. The V call is TRBV7-2, the J call TRBJ1-2; maybe TRBD1 (5 bases). The CDR3 contains 16 residues. The germline V and J ends were trimmed by 5 bases and 2 bases, with 18 bases remaining between them. Germline CDR1 reads SGHTA; CDR2 reads FQGNSA. CDR3 protein: CASSPQGGRLNYGYTF. CDR3 DNA sequence: TGTGCCAGCAGCCCGCAGGGTGGCAGATTAAACTATGGCTACACCTTC.

This chain connects TRBV5-5 to TRBJ2-7; D remains unclear. The CDR3 sequence is 14 residues long. V was trimmed by 3 bases and J by 1 base, leaving 11 bases between them. Germline CDR1 and CDR2: SGHKS and YYEKEE (reference sequence). CDR3 bases: TGTGCCAGCAGCTATGAGTTTTCTTCCTACGAGCAGTACTTC. Translated: CASSYEFSSYEQYF.

The chain links TRBV7-9 to TRBJ1-5; D gene unclear. The CDR3 loop spans 14 amino acids. V was cut by 1 base and J by 5 bases, with 9 bases left in between. Germline CDR1 and CDR2: SEHNR and FQNEAQ (reference sequence). Here the CDR3 reads CASSLEDIYQPQHF. The CDR3 DNA follows: TGTGCCAGCAGCTTAGAGGATATCTATCAGCCCCAGCATTTT.

The chain uses TRBV20-1 and TRBJ2-1; tentatively, D is TRBD1 (5 bases). Trimming took 6 bases from V and 0 from J, leaving 12 bases between them. CDR3 length: 14 amino acids. Germline V CDR1 and CDR2: DFQATT, SNEGSKA (reference sequence). As DNA, the CDR3 is TGCAGTGCGCAAGGGGTGAGCTCCTACAATGAGCAGTTCTTC. Encoded protein: CSAQGVSSYNEQFF.

The chain uses TRBV24-1 and TRBJ2-3; the match to TRBD1 covers 8 bases. With V trimmed by 4 bases and J by 1 base, 3 bases remained unmatched. This CDR3 spans 15 amino acids. Germline V gene data show CDR1 as KGHDR and CDR2 as SFDVKD. The CDR3 loop reads CATSELDRGTDTQYF. The CDR3 coding sequence is TGTGCCACCAGTGAGTTGGACAGGGGCACAGATACGCAGTATTTT.

This chain joins TRBV4-2 and TRBJ1-3, with TRBD1 identical over 10 bases. The CDR3 covers 16 residues. V shed 3 bases, J shed 2 bases, and the junction held 4 bases outside the gene matches. The germline V gene encodes CDR1 LGHNA and CDR2 YNFKEQ. CDR3 region: CASSHPGTGAGNTIYF. In DNA, the CDR3 is TGTGCCAGCAGCCACCCCGGGACAGGGGCTGGAAACACCATATATTTT.

This clonotype was picked up a small number of times. The rearrangement links TRBV7-2 to TRBJ2-3; D gene uncertain. From germline, CDR1 is SGHTA and CDR2 FQGNSA. V was pared by 4 bases and J by 8 bases, with 16 bases between. The CDR3 has 14 amino acids. The CDR3 is CASSSPQGPRTQYF. CDR3 DNA sequence: TGTGCCAGCAGCTCCCCGCAAGGCCCCCGTACGCAGTATTTT.

This clonotype was picked up a small number of times. V usage is TRBV7-9 and J usage is TRBJ2-2; the D gene could be TRBD1 or TRBD2 (5 bases each). There are 16 residues in the CDR3. Trimming removed 5 bases at V and 5 bases at J, with 18 bases between. The V gene's germline CDR1 is SEHNR and CDR2 FQNEAQ (reference sequence). CDR3 nucleotides: TGTGCCAGCAGCCAAAGACCCAGAGGGGAGACCGGGGAGCTGTTTTTT. Translating gives CASSQRPRGETGELFF.

V usage is TRBV2 and J usage is TRBJ2-7; no clear D. The CDR3 has 11 amino acids. Trimming took off 1 base at V and 5 bases at J, with 3 bases between the two ends. Germline CDR1 SNHLY, CDR2 FYNNEI. The CDR3 region has the DNA TGTGCCAGCAGTGAAGACCACGAGCAGTACTTC. It translates to CASSEDHEQYF.

This clonotype was seen many times. This chain joins TRBV7-9 and TRBJ2-2; tentatively, D is TRBD2 (6 bases). The CDR3 totals 12 residues. Germline CDR1 is SEHNR and CDR2 is FQNEAQ (reference sequence). Trimming cost V 8 bases and J 6 bases, with 10 bases left between them. CDR3 nucleotides: TGTGCCAGCGCGAAGCGGGCCGGGGAGCTGTTTTTT. Translating gives CASAKRAGELFF.

The V call is TRBV7-9, the J call TRBJ2-3; tentative D call: TRBD2 (6 bases). V lost 7 bases, J lost 6 bases, and 14 bases lay in between. CDR1 is SEHNR and CDR2 is FQNEAQ in the germline V gene (reference sequence). The CDR3 is made up of 13 amino acids. The CDR3 coding sequence is TGTGCCAGCATAGGCGTGGAGGGTGATACGCAGTATTTT. Translated: CASIGVEGDTQYF.

The J gene is TRBJ1-5, the V gene TRBV7-8; no reliable D call. The CDR3 has 14 amino acids. V was trimmed by 2 bases and J by 2 bases, leaving 7 bases between them. Per germline, CDR1 SGHVS and CDR2 FQNEAQ. CDR3 in amino acids: CASSLSVGNQPQHF. CDR3 nucleotides: TGTGCCAGCAGCTTAAGTGTCGGCAATCAGCCCCAGCATTTT. Complete variable domain (other parts from reference TRBV7-8 and TRBJ1-5): GAGVSQSPRYKVAKRGQDVALRCDPISGHVSLFWYQQALGQGPEFLTYFQNEAQLDKSGLPSDRFFAERPEGSVSTLKIQRTQQEDSAVYLCASSLSVGNQPQHFGDGTRLSIL.

The chain combines TRBV4-2 with TRBJ2-3, with TRBD2 identical over 9 bases. Trimming cost V 2 bases and J 1 base; bases outside gene matches: 16. The CDR3 length is 20 residues. Germline CDR1 reads LGHNA; CDR2 reads YNFKEQ. This chain's CDR3 is CASSQKGSGGPLRGTDTQYF. In DNA, the CDR3 is TGTGCCAGCAGCCAAAAGGGCAGCGGGGGGCCCCTTCGGGGCACAGATACGCAGTATTTT.

This chain connects TRBV4-1 to TRBJ1-2; 11 bases fit TRBD1. Germline V CDR1 and CDR2: MGHRA, YSYEKL. V trimming: 4 bases; J trimming: 4 bases; junction bases outside the gene matches: 2. CDR3 length: 14 amino acids. The CDR3 region is CASSRTGGAYGYTF. CDR3 nucleotides: TGCGCCAGCAGCCGGACAGGGGGCGCCTATGGCTACACCTTC.

This clonotype has a count of ten or more. The CDR3 bases are TGTGCCAGCAGTTTAGGGTGGGTCAGCCAGCCCCAGCATTTT. It codes for CASSLGWVSQPQHF. The V gene is TRBV12-3 or TRBV12-4, the J gene TRBJ1-5; D gene ambiguous. This CDR3 has 14 residues. The ends were cut back, 1 base at V and 7 bases at J, with 11 bases in the middle.

The gene calls are TRBV7-6 and TRBJ1-1; 9 nucleotides agree with TRBD1. This CDR3 has 17 residues. The junction had 9 bases not matched to a gene; V was cut back by 4 bases and J by 0 bases. Germline V gene sequence: CDR1 SGHVS, CDR2 FNYEAQ. This chain's CDR3 is CASSSQGAYLMNTEAFF. As DNA, the CDR3 is TGTGCCAGCAGCTCACAGGGGGCCTATTTGATGAACACTGAAGCTTTCTTT.

The chain recombines TRBV2 with TRBJ2-3; 7 nucleotides line up with TRBD2. Germline CDR1 reads SNHLY; CDR2 reads FYNNEI. The CDR3 runs to 14 residues. Trimming cost V 3 bases and J 3 bases; bases outside gene matches: 3. The CDR3 protein is CASSEASGTDTQYF. CDR3 in DNA: TGTGCCAGCAGTGAGGCTAGCGGAACAGATACGCAGTATTTT.

The V and J genes are TRBV12-3 or TRBV12-4 and TRBJ2-7, with 7 bases that match TRBD1. This CDR3 is 14 amino acids long. Trimming at V came to 1 base and at J to 5 bases, leaving 5 bases not matched to a gene. Written as DNA, the CDR3 is TGTGCCAGCAGTTTAGGCGACAGGGCGAACGAGCAGTACTTC. Amino acid sequence: CASSLGDRANEQYF.

Worth noting for this clonotype: One end of the junction is discordant with germline, which a read error may explain. The chain links TRBV3-1 to TRBJ2-1, with D perhaps TRBD1 (6 bases). CDR3 length: 17 amino acids. Germline V CDR1 and CDR2: LGHDT, YNNKEL (reference sequence). The CDR3 DNA sequence: TGTGCCAGCAGCCAGCGGAGAGGGGACATATCCTACAAGGAGCAGTTCTTC. Protein: CASSQRRGDISYKEQFF.

The table lists this clonotype with a few counts. The CDR3 DNA is TGTGCCAGCAGTTACCGGGTGGGGTATTCCCCGGAGACCCAGTACTTC. As protein: CASSYRVGYSPETQYF. The rearrangement links TRBV6-5 to TRBJ2-5, with D unclear. The CDR3 consists of 16 residues. The germline V gene encodes CDR1 MNHEY and CDR2 SVGAGI. The V end lost 2 bases, the J end lost 5 bases, and 18 bases lay between the germline ends.